This is a list of T cell receptor beta chains from one sample in a study of blood T cell repertoires in COVID-19. The repertoire was sequenced with immunoSEQ multiplex PCR; TCRdb's copy has only in-frame clones and lacks some. The data show around 68,000 clones, roughly three quarters seen once. The specimen was peripheral blood. The receptors were gathered from a woman aged 45-65 years with acute or convalescent COVID-19. Each CDR3 is given with its conserved first and last residue. A D gene is named only where the DNA matches it firmly. Only part of the rows carry a size: once, few, many, or a class if the clone is expanded.

v_gene: TRBV30
abundance: -
d_gene: -
j_gene: TRBJ2-5
CDR3nt: TGTGCCTGGAGTCTTACGGGAGCTGAGACCCAGTACTTC
CDR3aa: CAWSLTGAETQYF

v_gene: TRBV18
abundance: -
d_gene: -
j_gene: TRBJ2-7
CDR3nt: TGTGCCAGCTCACCACCGCAGGGGCCGTTCGAGCAGTACTTC
CDR3aa: CASSPPQGPFEQYF

v_gene: TRBV4-3
abundance: -
d_gene: -
j_gene: TRBJ1-1
CDR3nt: TGCGCCAGCAGCCAGCAGGAGAACACTGAAGCTTTCTTT
CDR3aa: CASSQQENTEAFF

v_gene: TRBV28
abundance: -
d_gene: -
j_gene: TRBJ2-1
CDR3nt: TGTGCCAGCAGTTTCACGCGGGCCCGAACGGGATACTCCTACAATGAGCAGTTCTTC
CDR3aa: CASSFTRARTGYSYNEQFF

v_gene: TRBV7-2
abundance: -
d_gene: -
j_gene: TRBJ1-4
CDR3nt: TGTGCCAGCAGCTTGCGTTTATATGATGAAAAACTGTTTTTT
CDR3aa: CASSLRLYDEKLFF

v_gene: TRBV6-6
abundance: many
d_gene: TRBD1
j_gene: TRBJ2-1
CDR3nt: TGTGCCAGCAGCTTCGACGGGACAGGTTACTACAATGAGCAGTTCTTC
CDR3aa: CASSFDGTGYYNEQFF

v_gene: TRBV7-2
abundance: -
d_gene: -
j_gene: TRBJ2-3
CDR3nt: TGTGCCAGCAGCTTAACAGGCCCCACAGATACGCAGTATTTT
CDR3aa: CASSLTGPTDTQYF

v_gene: TRBV7-2
abundance: -
d_gene: -
j_gene: TRBJ2-2
CDR3nt: TGTGCCAGCAAACTAGCCACGAACACCGGGGAGCTGTTTTTT
CDR3aa: CASKLATNTGELFF

v_gene: TRBV5-1
abundance: few
d_gene: TRBD1
j_gene: TRBJ1-1
CDR3nt: TGCGCCAGCAGGCTGGGACAGCTGAACACTGAAGCTTTCTTT
CDR3aa: CASRLGQLNTEAFF

v_gene: TRBV5-8
abundance: -
d_gene: -
j_gene: TRBJ2-7
CDR3nt: TGTGCCAGCAGCTCGTGGGCCGAGCAGTACTTC
CDR3aa: CASSSWAEQYF

v_gene: TRBV30
abundance: few
d_gene: TRBD1
j_gene: TRBJ1-2
CDR3nt: TGTGCCTGCCAACAGGGGAATAACTATGGCTACACCTTC
CDR3aa: CACQQGNNYGYTF

v_gene: TRBV24-1
abundance: -
d_gene: TRBD1
j_gene: TRBJ2-3
CDR3nt: TGTGCCACCAGTGACCCCGTGACAGGGGCGGCAGATACGCAGTATTTT
CDR3aa: CATSDPVTGAADTQYF

v_gene: TRBV4-2
abundance: -
d_gene: TRBD2
j_gene: TRBJ2-5
CDR3nt: TGTGCCAGCAGCCAAGGCCCCGGGAGGGGGGAAGAGACCCAGTACTTC
CDR3aa: CASSQGPGRGEETQYF

v_gene: TRBV23-1
abundance: few
d_gene: -
j_gene: TRBJ1-6
CDR3nt: TGCGCCAGCAGTCAATTGGGTGGACAGCGGAGATTT
CDR3aa: CASSQLGGQRRF

v_gene: TRBV28
abundance: -
d_gene: TRBD1
j_gene: TRBJ1-6
CDR3nt: TGTGCCAGCAGTTTATTTCAGGGGGATAATTCACCCCTCCACTTT
CDR3aa: CASSLFQGDNSPLHF

v_gene: TRBV20-1
abundance: -
d_gene: -
j_gene: TRBJ2-3
CDR3nt: TGCAGTGCAGCGGGTTTAGATACGCAGTATTTT
CDR3aa: CSAAGLDTQYF

v_gene: TRBV30
abundance: -
d_gene: TRBD2
j_gene: TRBJ2-3
CDR3nt: TGTGCCTGGAGCGAGGGACTAGCGGGAGGAGCGGATACGCAGTATTTT
CDR3aa: CAWSEGLAGGADTQYF

v_gene: TRBV4-2
abundance: few
d_gene: -
j_gene: TRBJ2-3
CDR3nt: TGTGCCAGCAGCCTAACTTCGGGGTCTAGCACAGATACGCAGTATTTT
CDR3aa: CASSLTSGSSTDTQYF

v_gene: TRBV6-2/TRBV6-3
abundance: few
d_gene: TRBD1
j_gene: TRBJ1-1
CDR3nt: TGTGCCAGCAGTAAAACAGGGGGCACCACTGAAGCTTTCTTT
CDR3aa: CASSKTGGTTEAFF

v_gene: TRBV24-1
abundance: -
d_gene: TRBD1
j_gene: TRBJ2-1
CDR3nt: TGTGCCACCAGTGATCCACGGACAGGAACCGGTGAGCAGTTCTTC
CDR3aa: CATSDPRTGTGEQFF

v_gene: TRBV5-1
abundance: -
d_gene: -
j_gene: TRBJ1-1
CDR3nt: TGCGCCAGCAGCTTGGAATCCGCATTGAACTCTGAAGCTTTCTTT
CDR3aa: CASSLESALNSEAFF

v_gene: TRBV19
abundance: -
d_gene: -
j_gene: TRBJ1-1
CDR3nt: TGTGCCAGTAGTATTACCCGGGACACTGAAGCTTTCTTT
CDR3aa: CASSITRDTEAFF

v_gene: TRBV5-4
abundance: few
d_gene: TRBD2
j_gene: TRBJ2-3
CDR3nt: TGTGCCAGCACCTTAACTAGCGGGGGCACAGATACGCAGTATTTT
CDR3aa: CASTLTSGGTDTQYF

v_gene: TRBV5-1
abundance: -
d_gene: TRBD1
j_gene: TRBJ1-1
CDR3nt: TGCGCCAGCAGCTTTGACAGGGCCGCTGAAGCTTTCTTT
CDR3aa: CASSFDRAAEAFF

v_gene: TRBV7-9
abundance: -
d_gene: -
j_gene: TRBJ2-7
CDR3nt: TGTGCCAGCAGCCTAAGAGGAGGCTTCTACGAGCAGTACTTC
CDR3aa: CASSLRGGFYEQYF

v_gene: TRBV29-1
abundance: -
d_gene: TRBD1
j_gene: TRBJ1-1
CDR3nt: TGCAGCGTACGGACAGGGCTGGCGGGCACTGAAGCTTTCTTT
CDR3aa: CSVRTGLAGTEAFF

v_gene: TRBV7-9
abundance: -
d_gene: -
j_gene: TRBJ2-1
CDR3nt: TGTGCCAGCAGTCTCCCAACGGGGACACGTCATGAGCAGTTCTTC
CDR3aa: CASSLPTGTRHEQFF

v_gene: TRBV2
abundance: -
d_gene: TRBD1
j_gene: TRBJ1-6
CDR3nt: TGTGCCAGCAGAGTGACAGGGAATAATTCACCCCTCCACTTT
CDR3aa: CASRVTGNNSPLHF

v_gene: TRBV28
abundance: -
d_gene: TRBD2
j_gene: TRBJ2-7
CDR3nt: TGTGCCAGCAGTTTAGGGACTAGCGGGGGAGGGTACGAGCAGTACTTC
CDR3aa: CASSLGTSGGGYEQYF

v_gene: TRBV29-1
abundance: once
d_gene: TRBD2
j_gene: TRBJ2-7
CDR3nt: TGCAGCGTTACTCAGGGAGGGCTAGCCTACGAGCAGTACTTC
CDR3aa: CSVTQGGLAYEQYF

v_gene: TRBV5-1
abundance: -
d_gene: -
j_gene: TRBJ1-4
CDR3nt: TGCGCCAGCAGCCAACGGGGGAGTGAAAAACTGTTTTTT
CDR3aa: CASSQRGSEKLFF

v_gene: TRBV9
abundance: -
d_gene: -
j_gene: TRBJ2-7
CDR3nt: TGTGCCAGCAGCGTAGGTAGGGAGCCACGGAACGAGCAGTACTTC
CDR3aa: CASSVGREPRNEQYF

v_gene: TRBV4-1
abundance: -
d_gene: TRBD2
j_gene: TRBJ2-1
CDR3nt: TGCGCCAGCAGCCAGCTGACTAGCAACAATGAGCAGTTCTTC
CDR3aa: CASSQLTSNNEQFF

v_gene: TRBV10-3
abundance: -
d_gene: TRBD1
j_gene: TRBJ1-1
CDR3nt: TGTGCCACCGGACAGGGTTCGGGCACTGAAGCTTTCTTT
CDR3aa: CATGQGSGTEAFF

v_gene: TRBV7-2
abundance: -
d_gene: TRBD1
j_gene: TRBJ1-5
CDR3nt: TGTGCCAGCAGCTTGTCAACAGGGGGATCGAATCAGCCCCAGCATTTT
CDR3aa: CASSLSTGGSNQPQHF

v_gene: TRBV27
abundance: many
d_gene: -
j_gene: TRBJ2-2
CDR3nt: TGTGCCAGCAGTCCTCACTCTAGCTCGAACACCGGGGAGCTGTTTTTT
CDR3aa: CASSPHSSSNTGELFF

v_gene: TRBV3-1/TRBV3-2
abundance: -
d_gene: -
j_gene: TRBJ1-1
CDR3nt: TGTGCCAGCAGCCAACCGGGGAGGGGTACTGAAGCTTTCTTT
CDR3aa: CASSQPGRGTEAFF

v_gene: TRBV7-2
abundance: -
d_gene: -
j_gene: TRBJ1-3
CDR3nt: TGTGCCAGCAGCTTAACGGGGGAGTACACCATATATTTT
CDR3aa: CASSLTGEYTIYF

v_gene: TRBV7-2
abundance: -
d_gene: -
j_gene: TRBJ2-4
CDR3nt: TGTGCCAGCAGCTTACTGGCGGGAGCCAAAAACATTCAGTACTTC
CDR3aa: CASSLLAGAKNIQYF

v_gene: TRBV12-3/TRBV12-4
abundance: -
d_gene: -
j_gene: TRBJ2-7
CDR3nt: TGTGCCAGCAGTCTCGGGACCTACGAGCAGTACTTC
CDR3aa: CASSLGTYEQYF

v_gene: TRBV18
abundance: -
d_gene: TRBD2
j_gene: TRBJ2-1
CDR3nt: TGTGCCAGCTCATTTGGGACTAGCGGATACAATGAGCAGTTCTTC
CDR3aa: CASSFGTSGYNEQFF

v_gene: TRBV28
abundance: -
d_gene: -
j_gene: TRBJ2-3
CDR3nt: TGTGCCAGCAGTTTAGCGGGAAAGTCACACGCAGATACGCAGTATTTT
CDR3aa: CASSLAGKSHADTQYF

v_gene: TRBV11-2
abundance: -
d_gene: -
j_gene: TRBJ1-1
CDR3nt: TGTGCCAGCAGCTTAGTCGGCGGGGAAACTGAAGCTTTCTTT
CDR3aa: CASSLVGGETEAFF

v_gene: TRBV7-3
abundance: -
d_gene: -
j_gene: TRBJ1-6
CDR3nt: TGTGCCAGCAGCCGGGACACTAAAAATTCACCCCTCCACTTT
CDR3aa: CASSRDTKNSPLHF

v_gene: TRBV27
abundance: -
d_gene: -
j_gene: TRBJ2-7
CDR3nt: TGTGCCAGCAGTTTATCGGCAGGGGCGTCCTACGAGCAGTACTTC
CDR3aa: CASSLSAGASYEQYF

v_gene: TRBV24-1
abundance: -
d_gene: TRBD2
j_gene: TRBJ2-3
CDR3nt: TGTGCCACCAGTGATCCCTCGAGTAGCGGGAGGCAGGATACGCAGTATTTT
CDR3aa: CATSDPSSSGRQDTQYF

v_gene: TRBV7-9
abundance: -
d_gene: TRBD1
j_gene: TRBJ1-1
CDR3nt: TGTGCCAGCAGCACAGACAGGGGGGAGAACACTGAAGCTTTCTTT
CDR3aa: CASSTDRGENTEAFF

v_gene: TRBV7-9
abundance: -
d_gene: -
j_gene: TRBJ1-6
CDR3nt: TGTGCCAGCAGCTTGGGAATAGGGGGTTCACCCCTCCACTTT
CDR3aa: CASSLGIGGSPLHF

v_gene: TRBV7-9
abundance: once
d_gene: TRBD1
j_gene: TRBJ2-3
CDR3nt: TGTGCCAGCAGCTTAGGTTTCCAGACAGGGTCTCTTACGCAGTATTTT
CDR3aa: CASSLGFQTGSLTQYF

v_gene: TRBV4-2
abundance: -
d_gene: -
j_gene: TRBJ1-6
CDR3nt: TGTGCCAGCAGCCGCGGACAGCTGAATTCACCCCTCCACTTT
CDR3aa: CASSRGQLNSPLHF

v_gene: TRBV7-3
abundance: once
d_gene: -
j_gene: TRBJ2-3
CDR3nt: TGTGCCAGCAGCTTAACTAGCGTAAGCACAGATACGCAGTATTTT
CDR3aa: CASSLTSVSTDTQYF